The clone carrying this T cell receptor (beta chain) turned up a few times. The data derive from a study of CD8+ T cells in alopecia areata. The treatment was: oral pan-JAK inhibitor, 5-10 mg twice daily. Following extraction, RNA underwent reverse transcription to cDNA, which served as the sequencing template. Clones were read by immunoSEQ multiplex PCR, and TCRdb kept only the in-frame ones, dropping some. The sample contains 110,000 to 150,000 clones, roughly nine tenths of which appear only once. The sample in question was CD8+ T cells sorted from blood, obtained at week 4, from a patient treated with tofacitinib. The TCR sequence derives from a human donor with alopecia areata.

CDR3 protein: CATGLKQNTGELFF. The CDR3 nucleotides are TGTGCCACAGGACTCAAACAGAACACCGGGGAGCTGTTTTTT. The rearrangement joins TRBV15 to TRBJ2-2; weak D call: TRBD2 (5 bases). The length of the CDR3 is 14 residues. Trimming shortened V by 9 bases and J by 1 base, and 12 bases separated the two germline ends. Per germline, CDR1 LNHNV and CDR2 YYDKDF (reference sequence).